Below are 9 T cell receptor beta chains sequenced from a single sample in a study of blood T cell repertoires in COVID-19 (dated by TCRdb to 2020 to 2022). Library prep was done by the immunoSEQ multiplex PCR assay. The table comes from immuneACCESS by way of TCRdb, which keeps in-frame sequences with V and J called. Part of the clones is missing from these tables; in studies checked, under half for an unresolved V gene and the rest for unknown reasons. The sample table lists about 100,000 clones, 90% of them with a count of one. The ten largest account for around 1.6% of the sample. The sample consisted of peripheral blood. All receptors derive from a man in his 60s with acute or convalescent COVID-19.

The CDR3 DNA reads TGCGCCAGCAGCCAGGGACAGGGTTCTTTATCGTGGGGCTACACCTTC. As protein: CASSQGQGSLSWGYTF. This chain uses TRBV4-1 with TRBJ1-2; 9 positions agree with TRBD1. V was pared by 3 bases and J by 8 bases, with 13 bases of the junction left unmatched. This CDR3 is 16 amino acids long. In germline, CDR1 is MGHRA, CDR2 YSYEKL.

The chain joins TRBV9 to TRBJ2-5; tentative D call: TRBD2 (5 bases). Germline CDR1 reads SGDLS; CDR2 reads YYNGEE. Trimming shortened V by 0 bases and J by 0 bases, and 9 bases separated the two germline ends. The CDR3 is 15 amino acids. CDR3 residues: CASSVGQRYQETQYF. The CDR3 DNA reads as TGTGCCAGCAGCGTAGGCCAGCGGTACCAAGAGACCCAGTACTTC.

The chain carries TRBV5-4 and TRBJ2-7; possibly TRBD2 for D (5 bases). The CDR3 has 15 residues. Germline V CDR1 and CDR2: SGHNT, YYREEE (reference sequence). V lost 1 base and J lost 6, with 17 bases in between. DNA for the CDR3: TGTGCCAGCAGCTTGAATGGAGGTCGCAGCGTCGAGCAGTACTTC. Translation: CASSLNGGRSVEQYF.

V is TRBV28 and J is TRBJ1-1; no clear D. The V and J ends lost 7 bases and 1 base respectively, with 13 bases between them. CDR1 is MDHEN and CDR2 is SYDVKM in the germline V gene. CDR3 length: 14 amino acids. CDR3 region: CASTFSGPNTEAFF. The CDR3 DNA is TGTGCCAGCACCTTTAGTGGGCCGAACACTGAAGCTTTCTTT.

The chain is built from TRBV18 and TRBJ2-2, with 10 bases aligning to TRBD1. V shed 3 bases and J 5 bases; nucleotides not matched to a gene: 6. Germline V gives CDR1 KGHSH, CDR2 LQKENI. CDR3 length equals 16 residues. DNA for the CDR3: TGTGCCAGCTCACCCGGGACAGGGGCTCGGACCGGGGAGCTGTTTTTT. Amino acids: CASSPGTGARTGELFF.

The rearrangement uses TRBV19 and TRBJ1-3, with 7 bases lining up with TRBD1. Germline values: CDR1 LNHDA, CDR2 SQIVND (reference sequence). This CDR3 has 16 amino acids. Trimming removed 9 bases from V and 0 bases from J; junction bases left unmatched: 11. In DNA form, the CDR3 reads TGTGCCAGCCAACCAACAGGGGCCATCTCTGGAAACACCATATATTTT. Its translation is CASQPTGAISGNTIYF.

This chain joins TRBV3-1 (or the pseudogene TRBV3-2) and TRBJ2-7; D is perhaps TRBD1 (6 bases). The V gene's germline CDR1 is LGHDT and CDR2 YNNKEL (reference sequence). Trimming pared 6 bases from V and 3 bases from J, leaving 15 bases between. The CDR3 consists of 14 residues. CDR3 sequence: CASRLAGRGYEQYF. The DNA of the CDR3 is TGTGCCAGCAGGCTGGCGGGCAGGGGCTACGAGCAGTACTTC.

The V gene is TRBV18, the J gene TRBJ1-4; D gene unclear. The germline CDR1 and CDR2 sequences are KGHSH and LQKENI. This CDR3 region has 14 residues. Trimming cost V 3 bases and J 2 bases, with 7 bases left between them. CDR3 protein: CASSPDSTNEKLFF. In DNA, the CDR3 is TGTGCCAGCTCACCGGACTCCACTAATGAAAAACTGTTTTTT.

The rearrangement links TRBV2 to TRBJ2-7; D gene unclear. Per germline, CDR1 SNHLY and CDR2 FYNNEI. This CDR3 is 13 amino acids long. Deletions cut 4 bases from V and 1 base from J, with 8 bases between. Here the CDR3 DNA reads TGTGCCAGCAGTGCCTTGAGGTCCTACGAGCAGTACTTC. It specifies CASSALRSYEQYF. The variable domain in full, completed from reference TRBV2 and TRBJ2-7, reads EPEVTQTPSHQVTQMGQEVILRCVPISNHLYFYWYRQILGQKVEFLVSFYNNEISEKSEIFDDQFSVERPDGSNFTLKIRSTKLEDSAMYFCASSALRSYEQYFGPGTRLTVT.